This T cell receptor (beta chain) was documented in a study of pediatric ulcerative colitis. The study, taken as a whole, reports: Blood-rectal clonal overlap within each person was significantly higher in ulcerative colitis patients than controls.

With regard to this clone: Its antigen is still unknown.

V lost 8 bases, J lost 6 bases, and 17 bases lay in between. CDR3 length equals 14 residues. Each sample received Survey-level depth of up to 500,000 reads. TCRdb keeps only in-frame clones here, not all; method: immunoSEQ multiplex PCR. The sample includes fewer than 20,000 clones, around 74% of them seen just once. One to two pinch biopsies were taken from the rectum during colonoscopy. The chain couples TRBV23-1 to TRBJ2-1; D might be TRBD1 (7 bases). TRBV23-1 is given ORF status, its function remaining uncertain. The material sequenced was gut tissue. This TCR came from a boy under 18 with moderate ulcerative colitis. CDR3 bases: TGCGCCAGCGGACTATTACAGGGGAGCAATGAGCAGTTCTTC. Its protein is CASGLLQGSNEQFF.